One sample yielded the 27 T cell receptor beta chains listed below, sequenced in a study of shared clonotypes between healthy human individuals. Assay: immunoSEQ multiplex PCR; the TCRdb copy retains only in-frame clones and omits some. The table records 2.3 million or so clones, 85% to 95% of them present only once. The sample was naive CD4+ T cells from PBMCs. Subset: CD45RA+ positively selected. Receptors originate from a man between 18 and 35 years old in good health. Some clones in this sample may be carry-over from other donors' samples.

The J gene is TRBJ1-4, the V gene TRBV27; 7 bases fit TRBD1. The J segment lost 4 bases and the V segment lost 5 bases, leaving 7 bases of the junction unmatched. The CDR3 is made up of 15 amino acids. Germline CDR1 and CDR2: MNHEY and SMNVEV (reference sequence). The DNA of the CDR3 is TGTGCCAGCAGTCGGCGGACAGGACTTAATGAAAAACTGTTTTTT. Translating gives CASSRRTGLNEKLFF.

This chain's CDR3 is CASSPEDRGLNEQFF. The CDR3 nucleotides read TGTGCCAGTAGCCCTGAGGACAGGGGGCTTAATGAGCAGTTCTTC. The chain has TRBV19 and TRBJ2-1, with TRBD1 matching over 11 bases. The germline V gene encodes CDR1 LNHDA and CDR2 SQIVND (reference sequence). CDR3 length: 15 residues. V lost 6 bases to trimming and J lost 7 bases; unmatched junction nucleotides: 8.

The J gene is TRBJ2-4, the V gene TRBV23-1, with TRBD1 as a possible D gene (6 bases). TRBV23-1 is an open reading frame, and its role is uncertain. V was cut by 3 bases and J by 2 bases, with 17 bases left in between. The CDR3 runs 17 residues. CDR3 DNA: TGCGCCAGCAGTCATCAGGGGACCTCGGTCCCCAAAAACATTCAGTACTTC. Its translation: CASSHQGTSVPKNIQYF.

The gene calls are TRBV5-6 and TRBJ2-3, with 7 bases identical to TRBD2. Germline-derived CDR1 and CDR2 are SGHDT and YYEEEE. V was pared by 0 bases and J by 4 bases, with 5 bases of the junction left unmatched. The CDR3 spans 15 residues. CDR3 coding DNA: TGTGCCAGCAGCTTGGGCACCGCGGGAGCAGATACGCAGTATTTT. It translates to CASSLGTAGADTQYF.

The count of this clone is one. This rearrangement joins TRBV5-1 to TRBJ2-1, with 8 bases that match TRBD2. Germline V lookup: CDR1 SGHRS, CDR2 YFSETQ. This CDR3 spans 15 amino acids. V lost 0 bases and J lost 9; bases outside the gene matches: 8. The CDR3 DNA sequence: TGCGCCAGCAGCTTGGTAGCGGGAAAGGGGGGTGAGCAGTTCTTC. Amino acids: CASSLVAGKGGEQFF.

Only one count was recorded for this clone. The genes are TRBV19 and TRBJ1-1, with D perhaps TRBD1 (6 bases). The ends were cut back, 9 bases at V and 5 bases at J, with 16 bases in the middle. Germline loops: CDR1 LNHDA, CDR2 SQIVND (reference sequence). The CDR3 contains 13 residues. As DNA, the CDR3 is TGTGCCAGCGAACAGGGACGAGGGACTGAAGCTTTCTTT. This sequence encodes CASEQGRGTEAFF.

This rearrangement joins TRBV28 to TRBJ2-3; the D gene is possibly TRBD2 (5 bases). V shed 5 bases and J shed 7 bases, with 16 bases lying between them. This CDR3 is 14 amino acids long. CDR1 is MDHEN, CDR2 SYDVKM, per germline. The CDR3 here is CASSPPPGTHTQYF. CDR3 DNA: TGTGCCAGCAGTCCGCCCCCGGGAACTCATACGCAGTATTTT.

The gene calls are TRBV30 and TRBJ2-7; D is possibly TRBD1 or TRBD2 (5 bases each). This CDR3 has 13 residues. The V gene lost 5 bases and the J gene lost 4 bases, with 15 bases spanning the gap. Germline lookup yields CDR1 GTSNPN and CDR2 SVGIG (reference sequence). CDR3 residues: CAWGIGDGYEQYF. The DNA for the CDR3 is TGTGCCTGGGGGATAGGGGACGGATACGAGCAGTACTTC.

Details on this clone: This same CDR3 is encoded by further DNA sequences in the sample. This chain connects TRBV18 to TRBJ2-3; D unresolved. Germline V gene sequence: CDR1 KGHSH, CDR2 LQKENI. V was clipped by 0 bases and J by 3 bases, with 4 bases between them. The CDR3 consists of 13 residues. The CDR3 here is CASSPPGTDTQYF. As DNA, the CDR3 is TGTGCCAGCTCACCACCGGGGACAGATACGCAGTATTTT. The full variable domain, completed using reference TRBV18 and TRBJ2-3, is NAGVMQNPRHLVRRRGQEARLRCSPMKGHSHVYWYRQLPEEGLKFMVYLQKENIIDESGMPKERFSAEFPKEGPSILRIQQVVRGDSAAYFCASSPPGTDTQYFGPGTRLTVL.

This chain uses TRBV30 with TRBJ1-3; D gene uncertain. Per the germline V gene, CDR1 is GTSNPN and CDR2 is SVGIG (reference sequence). The CDR3 length is 13 residues. The V end lost 8 bases, the J end lost 7 bases, and 18 bases lay between the germline ends. The CDR3 sequence is CARTSAPGNTIYF. The CDR3 DNA reads TGTGCCCGGACCTCAGCCCCGGGGAACACCATATATTTT.

As regards this clone: Other DNA sequences in this specimen translate into the identical CDR3. The V call is TRBV27, the J call TRBJ1-5, with D possibly TRBD1 on 6 matching bases. Germline assignment: CDR1 MNHEY and CDR2 SMNVEV (reference sequence). The germline V and J ends were trimmed by 2 bases and 2 bases, with 7 bases remaining between them. This CDR3 contains 14 residues. This chain's CDR3 is CASSLRQGNQPQHF. In DNA, the CDR3 is TGTGCCAGCAGTTTAAGACAGGGCAATCAGCCCCAGCATTTT.

This clone was detected once. The rearrangement uses TRBV7-3 and TRBJ2-6; D gene unclear. This CDR3 is 18 amino acids long. Germline V gene lookup returns CDR1 SGHTA and CDR2 FQGTGA. The ends were cut back, 2 bases at V and 0 bases at J, with 14 bases in the middle. CDR3 nucleotides: TGTGCCAGCAGCTTATTCGGCAGGCCCTCCTCTGGGGCCAACGTCCTGACTTTC. As protein: CASSLFGRPSSGANVLTF.

The chain is built from TRBV5-6 and TRBJ1-1; TRBD1 agrees at 8 bases. V dropped 4 bases and J dropped 3; count of bases not matched to a gene: 5. This CDR3 comprises 14 residues. The germline gives CDR1 SGHDT, CDR2 YYEEEE. The CDR3 protein is CASSRTGRDTEAFF. CDR3 bases: TGTGCCAGCAGCCGGACAGGGAGGGACACTGAAGCTTTCTTT.

The chain links TRBV4-2 to TRBJ2-2, with 10 bases aligning to TRBD1. The CDR3 sequence is 18 residues long. Trimming took 1 base from V and 5 from J; bases not matched to a gene: 10. Germline CDR1 LGHNA, CDR2 YNFKEQ. The CDR3 DNA reads as TGTGCCAGCAGCCAAGTTGGCCGGGACAGGGGAAGGACCGGGGAGCTGTTTTTT. Encoded protein: CASSQVGRDRGRTGELFF.

V usage is TRBV10-2 and J usage is TRBJ1-4; weak D call: TRBD1 (5 bases). The germline V gene has CDR1 WSHSY and CDR2 SAAADI. CDR3 size: 14 residues. V lost 1 base to trimming and J lost 7 bases, with 10 bases between them. CDR3 region: CASSEYRDGEKLFF. CDR3 bases: TGCGCCAGCAGTGAGTATAGGGACGGTGAAAAACTGTTTTTT.

Points on this clone: The limits of the CDR3 on the DNA are not certain, so only TCRdb's listed CDR3 is given. The rearrangement uses TRBV6-5 and TRBJ1-4. 15 amino acids form the CDR3, both terminal residues included. From germline, CDR1 is MNHEY and CDR2 SVGAGI. The CDR3 sequence is CASSSSVPPNEKLFF.

The chain combines TRBV18 with TRBJ1-5, with D unresolved. The germline V gene encodes CDR1 KGHSH and CDR2 LQKENI. The V end was cut by 4 bases, the J end by 1 base, with 8 bases between. This CDR3 comprises 14 residues. Here the CDR3 DNA reads TGTGCCAGCTCACGAGGATCCAGCAATCAGCCCCAGCATTTT. This translates into CASSRGSSNQPQHF.

This clone came up once. The gene calls are TRBV7-2 and TRBJ2-3; a possible D gene is TRBD2 (5 bases). The CDR3 has 17 residues. Germline CDR1 is SGHTA and CDR2 is FQGNSA. Trimming shortened V by 4 bases and J by 0 bases, and 17 bases separated the two germline ends. DNA for the CDR3: TGTGCCAGCAGCTATTTTATACGGGGTGCTAGCACAGATACGCAGTATTTT. Translating it yields CASSYFIRGASTDTQYF.

This sequence joins TRBV4-1 and TRBJ2-7; D possibly matches TRBD1 or TRBD2 (5 bases each). The V end lost 1 base, the J end lost 2 bases, and 15 bases lay between the germline ends. Germline V gene sequence: CDR1 MGHRA, CDR2 YSYEKL. This CDR3 region has 16 residues. CDR3 nucleotides: TGCGCCAGCAGCCAAGTCGACGGGGCGACGACCTACGAGCAGTACTTC. Translating it yields CASSQVDGATTYEQYF.

J is TRBJ2-3 and V is TRBV11-2; D is perhaps TRBD2 (5 bases). This CDR3 comprises 13 residues. V gave up 4 bases and J gave up 7 bases, with 12 bases separating them. CDR1 is SGHAT, CDR2 FQNNGV, per germline. The CDR3 is CASSSDPTNTQYF. The DNA of the CDR3 is TGTGCCAGCAGCTCCGACCCGACTAATACGCAGTATTTT. The complete variable domain, with remaining parts taken from reference TRBV11-2 and TRBJ2-3, reads EAGVAQSPRYKIIEKRQSVAFWCNPISGHATLYWYQQILGQGPKLLIQFQNNGVVDDSQLPKDRFSAERLKGVDSTLKIQPAKLEDSAVYLCASSSDPTNTQYFGPGTRLTVL.

The chain links TRBV18 to TRBJ1-1; D is perhaps TRBD1 (6 bases). The CDR3 has 15 amino acids. Trimming shortened V by 4 bases and J by 4 bases, and 16 bases separated the two germline ends. The germline CDR1 and CDR2 sequences are KGHSH and LQKENI. CDR3 coding DNA: TGTGCCAGCTCACTTCGGACAGTAGAGAGCACTGAAGCTTTCTTT. Translated, it gives CASSLRTVESTEAFF.

The chain uses TRBV7-9 and TRBJ1-2; a possible D gene is TRBD1 (5 bases). This CDR3 is built from 14 residues. From germline, CDR1 is SEHNR and CDR2 FQNEAQ (reference sequence). V dropped 3 bases and J dropped 7 bases, with 15 bases sitting between them. This CDR3 is CASSFGSGEGGYTF. CDR3 nucleotide sequence: TGTGCCAGCAGCTTCGGCTCGGGGGAGGGTGGCTACACCTTC.

This sequence joins TRBV2 and TRBJ1-5; D may be TRBD1 (5 bases). Germline lookup yields CDR1 SNHLY and CDR2 FYNNEI. Trimming took off 8 bases at V and 6 bases at J, with 14 bases between the two ends. CDR3 length: 13 amino acids. The CDR3 spells CASGGGRVQPQHF. Here the CDR3 DNA reads TGTGCCAGCGGGGGAGGTAGAGTTCAGCCCCAGCATTTT. The variable domain in full, with the rest retrieved from reference TRBV2 and TRBJ1-5, is EPEVTQTPSHQVTQMGQEVILRCVPISNHLYFYWYRQILGQKVEFLVSFYNNEISEKSEIFDDQFSVERPDGSNFTLKIRSTKLEDSAMYFCASGGGRVQPQHFGDGTRLSIL.

V is TRBV7-2 and J is TRBJ2-2; 8 nucleotides agree with TRBD2. Germline CDR1 is SGHTA and CDR2 is FQGNSA. Losses at the gene ends were 1 base for V and 5 bases for J; bases not matched to a gene: 9. The CDR3 totals 17 residues. CDR3 DNA sequence: TGTGCCAGCAGCTTAGATACCTCAGCGGGAGTAACCGGGGAGCTGTTTTTT. Translation gives CASSLDTSAGVTGELFF.

This rearrangement joins TRBV19 to TRBJ2-1; D unclear. Germline V gene lookup returns CDR1 LNHDA and CDR2 SQIVND (reference sequence). The CDR3 extends over 11 amino acids. Trimming shortened V by 8 bases and J by 8 bases, and 10 bases separated the two germline ends. The CDR3, as DNA: TGTGCCAGTGGCCGAGAGGATGAGCAGTTCTTC. It specifies CASGREDEQFF.

A note on this clone: This specimen includes other DNA sequences encoding the same CDR3. The gene calls are TRBV29-1 and TRBJ2-7; no firm D call. V was clipped by 4 bases and J by 3 bases, with 7 bases between them. The CDR3 loop spans 11 amino acids. Per germline, CDR1 SQVTM and CDR2 ANQGSEA. The CDR3 is CSVGPRYEQYF. The CDR3 region has the DNA TGCAGCGTTGGTCCTCGCTACGAGCAGTACTTC.

The chain combines TRBV28 with TRBJ2-7, with D possibly TRBD2 on 6 matching bases. CDR1 and CDR2 from the germline V gene are MDHEN and SYDVKM. CDR3 size: 14 residues. The ends were cut back, 5 bases at V and 4 bases at J, with 15 bases in the middle. The CDR3 protein is CASSTPSSGYEQYF. CDR3 in DNA: TGTGCCAGCAGTACCCCAAGTAGCGGATACGAGCAGTACTTC.